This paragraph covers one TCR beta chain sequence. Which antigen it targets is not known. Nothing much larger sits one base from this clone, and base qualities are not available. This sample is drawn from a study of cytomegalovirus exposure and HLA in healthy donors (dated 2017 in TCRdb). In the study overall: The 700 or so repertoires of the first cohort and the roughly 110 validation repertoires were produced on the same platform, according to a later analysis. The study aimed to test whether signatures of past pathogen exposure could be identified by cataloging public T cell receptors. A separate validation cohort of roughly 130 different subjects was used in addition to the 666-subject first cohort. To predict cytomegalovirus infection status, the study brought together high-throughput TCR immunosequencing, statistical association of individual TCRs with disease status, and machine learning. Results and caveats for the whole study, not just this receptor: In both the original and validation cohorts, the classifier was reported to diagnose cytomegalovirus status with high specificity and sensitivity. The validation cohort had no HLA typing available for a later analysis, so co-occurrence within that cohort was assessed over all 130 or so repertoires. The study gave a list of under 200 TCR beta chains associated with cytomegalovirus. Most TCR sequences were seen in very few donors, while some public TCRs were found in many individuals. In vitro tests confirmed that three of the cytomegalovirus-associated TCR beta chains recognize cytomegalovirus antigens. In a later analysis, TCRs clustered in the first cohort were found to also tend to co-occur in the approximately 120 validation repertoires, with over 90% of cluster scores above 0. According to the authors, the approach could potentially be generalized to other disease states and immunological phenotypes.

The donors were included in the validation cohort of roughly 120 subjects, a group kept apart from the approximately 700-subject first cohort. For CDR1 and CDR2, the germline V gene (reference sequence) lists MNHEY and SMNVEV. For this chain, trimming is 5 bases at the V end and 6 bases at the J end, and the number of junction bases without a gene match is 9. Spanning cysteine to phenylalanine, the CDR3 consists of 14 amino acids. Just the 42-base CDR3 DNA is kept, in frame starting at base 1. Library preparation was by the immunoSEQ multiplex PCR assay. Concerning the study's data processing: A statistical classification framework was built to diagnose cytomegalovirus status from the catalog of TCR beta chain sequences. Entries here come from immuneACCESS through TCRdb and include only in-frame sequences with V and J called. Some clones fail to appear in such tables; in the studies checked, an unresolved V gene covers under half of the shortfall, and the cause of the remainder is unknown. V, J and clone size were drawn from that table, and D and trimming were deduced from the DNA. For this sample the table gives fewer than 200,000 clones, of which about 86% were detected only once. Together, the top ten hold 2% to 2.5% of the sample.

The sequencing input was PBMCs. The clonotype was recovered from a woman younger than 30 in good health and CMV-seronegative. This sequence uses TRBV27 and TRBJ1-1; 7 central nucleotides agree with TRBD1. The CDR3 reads CASSPRGRVAEAFF. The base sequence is TGTGCCAGCAGTCCGAGGGGGCGGGTCGCTGAAGCTTTCTTT.